A selection of T cell receptor beta chains follows, all from one sample in a study of CD8 T cells in ankylosing spondylitis. MiXCR, applied by TCRdb to the 5' RACE reads, yields one record per CDR3 protein. The sample consists of 150,000 to 200,000 distinct CDR3 sequences, roughly 30% of them appearing once. The material sequenced was synovial fluid, either unsorted or a sorted T cell fraction (not recorded which). The source is a male donor with ankylosing spondylitis. Each CDR3 is given with its conserved first and last residue. The D gene is left open where the match is weak. The listing skips clone size in some rows; elsewhere it reads once, few, many or a size class.

>.|few|TRBJ2-3|TRBV10-3
CAIRGAVSTDTQYF
TGTGCCATCAGAGGGGCCGTCAGCACAGATACGCAGTATTTT
>.|many|TRBJ2-3|TRBV11-3
CASSEQGKSTDTQYF
TGTGCCAGCAGCGAACAGGGTAAATCCACAGATACGCAGTATTTT
>TRBD1|many|TRBJ2-7|TRBV12-3/TRBV12-4
CASSLKQGAYEQYF
TGTGCCAGCAGTTTAAAACAGGGGGCCTACGAGCAGTACTTC
>TRBD1|.|TRBJ1-1|TRBV5-1
CASSLQGTGHMNTEAFF
TGCGCCAGCAGCTTGCAGGGGACAGGCCACATGAACACTGAAGCTTTCTTT
>TRBD1|.|TRBJ2-7|TRBV6-2/TRBV6-3
CASSRRDSEFYEQYF
TGTGCCAGCAGCCGCCGGGACAGCGAATTCTACGAGCAGTACTTC
>.|.|TRBJ2-2|TRBV10-2
CASTLLVTGELFF
TGCGCCAGCACTTTACTAGTCACCGGGGAGCTGTTTTTT
>.|.|TRBJ1-6|TRBV6-1
CATKQGEGSNSPLHF
TGTGCCACCAAACAGGGCGAGGGGTCTAATTCACCCCTCCACTTT
>.|many|TRBJ2-1|TRBV5-1
CASSLGGDEQFF
TGCGCCAGCAGCTTGGGAGGGGATGAGCAGTTCTTC
>TRBD1|.|TRBJ2-2|TRBV6-1
CATRDSTNTGELFF
TGTGCCACCAGGGACAGTACGAACACCGGGGAGCTGTTTTTT
>.|few|TRBJ2-1|TRBV7-2
CASSFDPSYNEQFF
TGTGCCAGCAGCTTCGACCCCTCCTACAATGAGCAGTTCTTC
>.|once|TRBJ1-1|TRBV6-5
CASSSWVGTEAFF
TGTGCCAGCAGTTCGTGGGTGGGTACTGAAGCTTTCTTT
>TRBD1|many|TRBJ2-1|TRBV20-1
CSARGDRGPYNEQFF
TGCAGTGCTAGAGGCGACAGGGGCCCCTACAATGAGCAGTTCTTC
>TRBD1|.|TRBJ1-5|TRBV19
CASSDRGGGQPQHF
TGTGCCAGTAGTGACAGGGGCGGGGGTCAGCCCCAGCATTTT
>.|few|TRBJ1-1|TRBV5-1
CASSLGFRDPSAFF
TGCGCCAGCAGCTTGGGGTTCCGGGACCCGAGTGCTTTCTTT
>.|.|TRBJ2-7|TRBV9
CASSPRDPAYEQYF
TGTGCCAGCAGCCCCCGGGACCCCGCCTACGAGCAGTACTTC
>.|.|TRBJ2-3|TRBV29-1
CSVGAETDTQYF
TGCAGCGTTGGGGCAGAAACAGATACGCAGTATTTT
>.|.|TRBJ1-1|TRBV28
CASSLRRAEAFF
TGTGCCAGCAGTCTCAGGAGGGCTGAAGCTTTCTTT
>.|few|TRBJ1-4|TRBV10-3
CAISESTNLNEKLFF
TGTGCCATCAGTGAGTCAACCAATCTTAATGAAAAACTGTTTTTT
>.|many|TRBJ2-7|TRBV11-2
CASSPSPRGLYEQYF
TGTGCCAGCAGCCCTTCCCCCAGGGGCCTCTACGAGCAGTACTTC
>TRBD2|many|TRBJ2-1|TRBV4-3
CASSLIRTSGKDEQFF
TGCGCCAGCAGCCTAATAAGGACTAGCGGGAAAGATGAGCAGTTCTTC
>.|.|TRBJ2-1|TRBV3-1
CASSPDGGFSYNEQFF
TGTGCCAGCAGCCCCGACGGGGGTTTCTCCTACAATGAGCAGTTCTTC
>TRBD1|many|TRBJ2-7|TRBV28
CASSFEDRDSYEQYF
TGTGCCAGCAGTTTTGAGGACAGGGACTCCTACGAGCAGTACTTC
>.|few|TRBJ1-3|TRBV6-5
CASSYDSPSGNTIYF
TGTGCCAGCAGTTACGACAGTCCCTCTGGAAACACCATATATTTT
>TRBD2|.|TRBJ2-7|TRBV28
CASSRGGLVYEQYF
TGTGCCAGCTCCCGAGGGGGACTAGTCTACGAGCAGTACTTC
>TRBD2|.|TRBJ2-5|TRBV25-1
CASSEGPSGIQETQYF
TGTGCCAGCAGTGAAGGACCTAGCGGAATCCAAGAGACCCAGTACTTC
>TRBD1|.|TRBJ2-7|TRBV4-2
CASSQVLGQGAYEQYF
TGTGCCAGCAGCCAAGTCCTTGGACAGGGGGCCTACGAGCAGTACTTC
>.|.|TRBJ2-1|TRBV28
CASTRPIPSNEQFF
TGTGCCAGTACCCGCCCGATCCCGTCCAATGAGCAGTTCTTC
>TRBD2|many|TRBJ2-3|TRBV29-1
CSVALLAGVDTQYF
TGCAGCGTTGCTCTTCTAGCGGGAGTGGATACGCAGTATTTT
>.|few|TRBJ2-5|TRBV19
CASSTGTETQYF
TGTGCCAGTAGTACCGGTACCGAGACCCAGTACTTC
>.|.|TRBJ2-1|TRBV11-3
CASSSRFGHNEQFF
TGTGCCAGCAGCTCCCGTTTTGGCCACAATGAGCAGTTCTTC
>.|.|TRBJ2-3|TRBV4-3
CASSQDLAGSTDTQYF
TGCGCCAGCAGCCAAGATCTGGCAGGGAGCACAGATACGCAGTATTTT
>.|few|TRBJ2-3|TRBV20-1
CSARVGGIDTQYF
TGCAGTGCTAGAGTAGGAGGGATAGATACGCAGTATTTT
>TRBD2|.|TRBJ2-1|TRBV5-1
CASSFIAGGSPPFF
TGCGCCAGCAGCTTTATAGCGGGGGGGTCTCCACCGTTCTTC
>.|.|TRBJ1-1|TRBV10-3
CAIGHQGGNTEAFF
TGTGCCATTGGACATCAGGGAGGGAACACTGAAGCTTTCTTT
>.|.|TRBJ1-6|TRBV15
CATSRGQNNSPLHF
TGTGCCACCAGCAGAGGGCAAAATAATTCACCCCTCCACTTT
>.|few|TRBJ1-2|TRBV5-6
CASSLRGGGGYTF
TGTGCCAGCAGCTTGAGGGGTGGAGGTGGCTACACCTTC
>TRBD2|few|TRBJ2-1|TRBV20-1
CSGQARGAYNEQFF
TGCAGTGGCCAAGCGCGGGGGGCCTACAATGAGCAGTTCTTC
>TRBD1|many|TRBJ1-5|TRBV20-1
CSARGQINQPQHF
TGCAGTGCTAGGGGACAGATCAATCAGCCCCAGCATTTT
>TRBD2|.|TRBJ2-7|TRBV6-5
CASSYFLPSGGYEQYF
TGTGCCAGCAGTTACTTTTTGCCTAGCGGGGGTTACGAGCAGTACTTC